This T cell receptor (beta chain) stems from a study of cytomegalovirus exposure and HLA in healthy donors. General study results and limits: At a 0.05 false discovery rate, a later analysis found 16,951 TCR beta sequences to be associated with HLA alleles.

PCR employed 60 Vbeta and 13 Jbeta primers. This table comes from immunoSEQ multiplex PCR, and its TCRdb copy is limited to in-frame clones, with some not included. The sample consists of approximately 170,000 clones, approximately 80% of them appearing once. To note about this clone: The antigen is unknown.

CDR1 MNHEY and CDR2 SVGAGI come from the germline V gene. The CDR3 runs 14 residues. Trimming cost V 5 bases and J 2 bases, with 12 bases left between them. The receptor's source is a woman between 50 and 59 years old in good health and CMV-seropositive. The J gene is TRBJ1-1, the V gene TRBV6-5; D gene uncertain. Sequenced input: PBMCs. CDR3 sequence reads: CASSPAGLNTEAFF. DNA of the CDR3: TGTGCCAGCAGTCCCGCCGGACTTAACACTGAAGCTTTCTTT.